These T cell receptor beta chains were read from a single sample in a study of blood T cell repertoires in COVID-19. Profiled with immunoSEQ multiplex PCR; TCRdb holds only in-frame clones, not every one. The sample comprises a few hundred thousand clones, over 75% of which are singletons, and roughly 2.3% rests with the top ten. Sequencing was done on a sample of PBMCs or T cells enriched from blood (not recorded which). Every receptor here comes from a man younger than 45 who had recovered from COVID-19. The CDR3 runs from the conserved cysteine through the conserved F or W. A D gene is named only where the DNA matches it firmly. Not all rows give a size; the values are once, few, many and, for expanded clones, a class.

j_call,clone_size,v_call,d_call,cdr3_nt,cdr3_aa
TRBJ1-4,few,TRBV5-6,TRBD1,TGTGCCAGCAGCTTAGCGTCGACAGGGAAACTGTTTTTT,CASSLASTGKLFF
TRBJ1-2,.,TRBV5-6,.,TGTGCCAGCAGCTTGATAGAGGTGCCCTATGGCTACACCTTC,CASSLIEVPYGYTF
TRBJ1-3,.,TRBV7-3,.,TGTGCCAGCAGCTCCGACCTCGGTGACTCCGGAAACACCATATATTTT,CASSSDLGDSGNTIYF
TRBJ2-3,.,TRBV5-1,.,TGCGCCAGCACTGCAGGGGGGAAAGGGCGGACAGATACGCAGTATTTT,CASTAGGKGRTDTQYF
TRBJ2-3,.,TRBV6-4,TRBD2,TGTGCCAGCAGTGACGGAGTTAGCGGGGGGGCAACCGATACGCAGTATTTT,CASSDGVSGGATDTQYF
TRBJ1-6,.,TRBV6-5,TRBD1,TGTGCCAGCAGGGGGACAGGCGCTAATTCACCCCTCCACTTT,CASRGTGANSPLHF
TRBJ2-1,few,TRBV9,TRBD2,TGTGCCAGCAGCGTAAAAGCGGGGGGGAACAATGAGCAGTTCTTC,CASSVKAGGNNEQFF
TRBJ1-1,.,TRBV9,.,TGTGCCAGCAGCCCGTCGGGGGGCGCGAACACTGAAGCTTTCTTT,CASSPSGGANTEAFF
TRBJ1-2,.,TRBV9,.,TGTGCCAGCAGCGCCCAGGACTTCTCCTATGGCTACACCTTC,CASSAQDFSYGYTF
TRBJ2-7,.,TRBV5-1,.,TGCGCCAGCAGCCCACAGGGTATAAGCTCCTACGAGCAGTACTTC,CASSPQGISSYEQYF
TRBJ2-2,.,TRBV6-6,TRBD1,TGTGCCAGCAGTCTGGGACAGGGGGGACCCACCGGGGAGCTGTTTTTT,CASSLGQGGPTGELFF
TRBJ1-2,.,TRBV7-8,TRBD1,TGTGCTAGCAGCCACCGGGACAGGCCTCTAAGTCATGGCTACACCTTC,CASSHRDRPLSHGYTF
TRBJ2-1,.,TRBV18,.,TGTGCCAGCTCACCCTCGACAAACGGTGAGCAGTTCTTC,CASSPSTNGEQFF
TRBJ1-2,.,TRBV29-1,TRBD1,TGCAGCGTTCTAGTCCCGGGACAGTCGAGCTATGGCTACACCTTC,CSVLVPGQSSYGYTF
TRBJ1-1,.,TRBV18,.,TGTGCCAGCTCACCGTACACCGACTTCAACACTGAAGCTTTCTTT,CASSPYTDFNTEAFF
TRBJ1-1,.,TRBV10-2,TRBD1,TGCGCCAGCAGGGACATATTCCCGGGACAGGGGGCAATTGTCACTGAAGCTTTCTTT,CASRDIFPGQGAIVTEAFF
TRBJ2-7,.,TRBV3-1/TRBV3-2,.,TGTGCCAGCAGCCCCCACAGTAGCTCCTACGAGCAGTACTTC,CASSPHSSSYEQYF
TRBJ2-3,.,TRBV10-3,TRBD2,TGTGCCATCAGCCAATCTAGCGGGAGCACAGATACGCAGTATTTT,CAISQSSGSTDTQYF
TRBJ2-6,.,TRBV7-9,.,TGTGCCAGCAGCTTACCGTCTGGGGCCAACGTCCTGACTTTC,CASSLPSGANVLTF
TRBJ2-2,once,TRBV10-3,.,TGTGCCATCAGTGAGCTCGGCGGGGCATCCACCGGGGAGCTGTTTTTT,CAISELGGASTGELFF
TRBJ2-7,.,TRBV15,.,TGTGCCACCAGCAGAGCTTACAATTACGAGCAGTACTTC,CATSRAYNYEQYF
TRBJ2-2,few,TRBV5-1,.,TGCGCCAGCAGCCTCCGGGACACCGGGGAGCTGTTTTTT,CASSLRDTGELFF
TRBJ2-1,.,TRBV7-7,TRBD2,TGTGCTAGCAGCTTAGGGCTAGCGGAGACCGATGAGCAGTTCTTC,CASSLGLAETDEQFF
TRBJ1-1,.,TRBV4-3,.,TGCGCCAGCAGCCAAGATCGGGGGGCGGGCTCTGAAGCTTTCTTT,CASSQDRGAGSEAFF
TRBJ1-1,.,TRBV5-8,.,TGTGCCAGCAGCCGTGTTTCTACAGCGAACACTGAAGCTTTCTTT,CASSRVSTANTEAFF
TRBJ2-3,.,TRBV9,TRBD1,TGTGCCAGCAGCCTAAGGGGGCTCAACACAGATACGCAGTATTTT,CASSLRGLNTDTQYF
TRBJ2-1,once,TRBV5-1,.,TGCGCCAGCAGCTTTGTAGAAGATGAGCAGTTCTTC,CASSFVEDEQFF
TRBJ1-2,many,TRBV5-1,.,TGCGCCAGCAACTCGGGCAAACAGGCGTATGGCTACACCTTC,CASNSGKQAYGYTF
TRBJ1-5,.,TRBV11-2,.,TGTGCCAGCAGCCGAACCGCGGACAGACAGCCCCAGCATTTT,CASSRTADRQPQHF
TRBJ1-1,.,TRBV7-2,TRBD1,TGTGCCAGCAGCTTAGGCCGGGGGACAGGGACTGAAGCTTTCTTT,CASSLGRGTGTEAFF
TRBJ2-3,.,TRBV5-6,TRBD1,TGTGCCAGCAACCGCCGGGGGACAGGGACAGATACGCAGTATTTT,CASNRRGTGTDTQYF
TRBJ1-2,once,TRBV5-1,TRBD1,TGCGCCAGCAGCTTGATCCAGTCGTTTGGACCGGGACAGAGGTGGGACTATGGCTACACCTTC,CASSLIQSFGPGQRWDYGYTF
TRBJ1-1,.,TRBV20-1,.,TGCAGTGCTAGTCGGGGAACTGAAGCTTTCTTT,CSASRGTEAFF
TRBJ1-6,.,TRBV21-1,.,TGTGCCAGCAACGAGACAGGGGCCTGTAATAATTCACCCCTCCACTTT,CASNETGACNNSPLHF
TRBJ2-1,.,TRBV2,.,TGTGCCAGCAGTGAACAGGCATACAATGAGCAGTTCTTC,CASSEQAYNEQFF
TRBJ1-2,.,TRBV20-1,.,TGCAGTGCTAGTATGACAGGAGGTGGCTACACCTTC,CSASMTGGGYTF
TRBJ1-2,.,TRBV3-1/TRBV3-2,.,TGTGCCAGCAGCCTCGGGTCCAGATCTGGCTACACCTTC,CASSLGSRSGYTF
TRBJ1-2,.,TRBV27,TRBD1,TGTGCCAGCAGTTTAGGGGGGACAGGGATCTATGGCTACACCTTC,CASSLGGTGIYGYTF
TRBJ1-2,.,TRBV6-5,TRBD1,TGTGCCAGCAGAGCACAGGGGACGGATGGCTACACCTTC,CASRAQGTDGYTF
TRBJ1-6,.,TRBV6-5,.,TGTGCCAGCAGTTACTCTACAGGGCGGGATTCACCCCTCCACTTT,CASSYSTGRDSPLHF
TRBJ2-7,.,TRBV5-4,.,TGTGCCAGCAGCTTGGACAGGAAAGCCTACGAGCAGTACTTC,CASSLDRKAYEQYF
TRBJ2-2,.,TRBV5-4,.,TGTGCCAGCAGCTTAGGGACAAGGGGGGGCACCGGGGAGCTGTTTTTT,CASSLGTRGGTGELFF
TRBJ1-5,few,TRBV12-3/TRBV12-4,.,TGTGCCAGCAGCCCACTTAGGGGGCAGCCCCAGCATTTT,CASSPLRGQPQHF
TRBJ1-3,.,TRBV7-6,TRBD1,TGTGCCAGCAGCCCGACAGGGTCTGGAAACACCATATATTTT,CASSPTGSGNTIYF
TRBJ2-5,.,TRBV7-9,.,TGTGCCAGCAGCTTGATGCTGCGCGAGACCCAGTACTTC,CASSLMLRETQYF
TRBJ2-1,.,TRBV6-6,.,TGTGCCAGCAGTTCGTCTTCCTCGGAGCAGTTCTTC,CASSSSSSEQFF